The 5 T cell receptor beta chains below were found in one sample sequenced in a study of blood T cells in healthy people across ages. Then a second PCR, running roughly 6 to 12 cycles, was carried out with a sample-barcoded 5' primer and a J-beta primer mix. Using its own MiXCR run on the 5' RACE reads, TCRdb lists one record per CDR3 protein. The sample includes over 1,500,000 distinct CDR3 sequences, about 50% of them seen just once. Sequenced material: blood. The receptors were gathered from a woman in her thirties or forties in good health.

This chain uses TRBV7-3 with TRBJ2-1; perhaps TRBD1 as D (5 bases). This CDR3 spans 16 amino acids. The V end lost 3 bases, the J end lost 2 bases, and 14 bases lay between the germline ends. CDR1 is SGHTA and CDR2 is FQGTGA in the germline V gene. This chain's CDR3 is CASSLTAGIAYNEQFF. CDR3 DNA sequence: TGTGCCAGCAGCTTGACGGCAGGGATCGCCTACAATGAGCAGTTCTTC.

The chain recombines TRBV20-1 with TRBJ2-3; maybe TRBD1 (5 bases). V dropped 1 base and J dropped 5 bases, with 19 bases sitting between them. The CDR3 covers 16 residues. Germline CDR1 DFQATT, CDR2 SNEGSKA (reference sequence). The CDR3 region is CSARVRGREVEDTQYF. The DNA of the CDR3 is TGCAGTGCTAGAGTTAGGGGCAGGGAAGTCGAAGATACGCAGTATTTT.

This clonotype appeared a few times. The chain is built from TRBV7-2 and TRBJ1-2; D is undetermined. V dropped 5 bases and J dropped 8 bases, with 21 bases sitting between them. Germline assignment: CDR1 SGHTA and CDR2 FQGNSA. The CDR3 is 15 residues long. The CDR3 loop reads CASSPVQSGGGGYTF. The CDR3 nucleotides read TGTGCCAGCAGCCCGGTTCAGTCGGGAGGAGGAGGCTACACCTTC.

Here the CDR3 DNA reads TGCAGTGCGCGGGGGGAGTCAGATACGCAGTATTTT. Protein: CSARGESDTQYF. V usage is TRBV20-1 and J usage is TRBJ2-3; TRBD2 matches at 8 bases. The germline V gene has CDR1 DFQATT and CDR2 SNEGSKA (reference sequence). V lost 6 bases to trimming and J lost 4 bases; unmatched junction nucleotides: 3. The CDR3 covers 12 residues.

The table lists this clonotype with many counts. J is TRBJ2-6 and V is TRBV6-5, with D maybe TRBD2 (5 bases). The germline V and J ends were trimmed by 3 bases and 1 base, with 7 bases remaining between them. CDR1 is MNHEY and CDR2 is SVGAGI in the germline V gene. This CDR3 comprises 15 residues. The CDR3 DNA reads TGTGCCAGCAGTTATCGGGAATCTGGGGCCAACGTCCTGACTTTC. It is translated as CASSYRESGANVLTF.